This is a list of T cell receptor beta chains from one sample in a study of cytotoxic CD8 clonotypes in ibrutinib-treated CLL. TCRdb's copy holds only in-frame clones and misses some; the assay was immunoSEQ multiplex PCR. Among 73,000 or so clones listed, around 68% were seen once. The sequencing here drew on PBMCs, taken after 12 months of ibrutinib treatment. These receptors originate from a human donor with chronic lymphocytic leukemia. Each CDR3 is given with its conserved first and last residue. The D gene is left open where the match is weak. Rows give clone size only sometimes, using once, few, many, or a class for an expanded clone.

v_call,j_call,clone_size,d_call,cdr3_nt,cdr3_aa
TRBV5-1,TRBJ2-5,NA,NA,TGCGCCAGCAGCTCCGGCCCCGAGGGCTCGGAGACCCAGTACTTC,CASSSGPEGSETQYF
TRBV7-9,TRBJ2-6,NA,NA,TGTGCCAGCAGCTTGGGCCAGGGTGCAGGGGGGGCCAACGTCCTGACTTTC,CASSLGQGAGGANVLTF
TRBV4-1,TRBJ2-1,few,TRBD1,TGCGCCAGCAGCCGGCCTGGGACAGATAGGACCTACAATGAGCAGTTCTTC,CASSRPGTDRTYNEQFF
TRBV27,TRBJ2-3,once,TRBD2,TGTGCCAGCAGAACCTGGACTAGCGGGGGGCCCCGGGGGAGAACAGATACGCAGTATTTT,CASRTWTSGGPRGRTDTQYF
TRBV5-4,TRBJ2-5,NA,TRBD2,TGTGCCAGCAGCCCCCCGGGGTTAGCGGGGGGTCAGGAGACCCAGTACTTC,CASSPPGLAGGQETQYF
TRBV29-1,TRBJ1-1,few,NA,TGCAGCGTTGAAGAGACCCGGGCTTTCTTT,CSVEETRAFF
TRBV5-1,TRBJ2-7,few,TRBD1,TGCGCCAGCAGCTGGGGTGGGACAGGGGGCTACGAGCAGTACTTC,CASSWGGTGGYEQYF
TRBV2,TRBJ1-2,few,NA,TGTGCCAGTTCACGTAGGGGGTCCCGCTGGAACTATGGCTACACCTTC,CASSRRGSRWNYGYTF
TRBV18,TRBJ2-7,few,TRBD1,TGTGCCAGCTCACCACCGAGGGACAGATCCTACGAGCAGTACTTC,CASSPPRDRSYEQYF
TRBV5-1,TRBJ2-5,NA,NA,TGCGCCAGCAGCTTGAGTTGGGGCCAAGAGACCCAGTACTTC,CASSLSWGQETQYF
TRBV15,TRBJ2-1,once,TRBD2,TGTGCCACCAGCAGACCCCCTGGACTAGCGGGCGTAAACAATGAGCAGTTCTTC,CATSRPPGLAGVNNEQFF
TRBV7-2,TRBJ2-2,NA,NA,TGTGCCAGCAGCCTATTGGTGGGCTCGGGGGAGCTGTTTTTT,CASSLLVGSGELFF
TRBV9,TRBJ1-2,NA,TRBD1,TGTGCCAGCAGCCCAGGGGCGAGACAGGGGATTAGTGGCTACACCTTC,CASSPGARQGISGYTF
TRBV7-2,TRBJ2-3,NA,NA,TGTGCCAGCAGCTTACAAGCTAGCCCCACAGATACGCAGTATTTT,CASSLQASPTDTQYF
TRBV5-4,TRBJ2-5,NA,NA,TGTGCCAGCAGCTTGACTAGCACCGAGACCCAGTACTTC,CASSLTSTETQYF
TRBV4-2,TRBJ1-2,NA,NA,TGTGCCAGCAGCCAAGATTTACAGCACTATGGCTACACCTTC,CASSQDLQHYGYTF
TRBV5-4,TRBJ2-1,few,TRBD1,TGTGCCAGCAGCTTGCCCCCGGGACAGGTGGGGAGGGAGCAGTTCTTC,CASSLPPGQVGREQFF
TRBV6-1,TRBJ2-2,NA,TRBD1,TGTGCCAGCTTGGGGGACAGACCTAACACCGGGGAGCTGTTTTTT,CASLGDRPNTGELFF
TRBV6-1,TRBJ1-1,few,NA,TGTGCCAGCAGTTTGTTCAGGTTCGGCACTGAAGCTTTCTTT,CASSLFRFGTEAFF
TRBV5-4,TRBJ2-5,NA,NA,TGTGCCAGCAGCTTGGTGGGAAACGAAGAGACCCAGTACTTC,CASSLVGNEETQYF
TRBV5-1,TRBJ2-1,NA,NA,TGCGCCAGCAGCCCGGACAGGAGGGTCAATGAGCAGTTCTTC,CASSPDRRVNEQFF